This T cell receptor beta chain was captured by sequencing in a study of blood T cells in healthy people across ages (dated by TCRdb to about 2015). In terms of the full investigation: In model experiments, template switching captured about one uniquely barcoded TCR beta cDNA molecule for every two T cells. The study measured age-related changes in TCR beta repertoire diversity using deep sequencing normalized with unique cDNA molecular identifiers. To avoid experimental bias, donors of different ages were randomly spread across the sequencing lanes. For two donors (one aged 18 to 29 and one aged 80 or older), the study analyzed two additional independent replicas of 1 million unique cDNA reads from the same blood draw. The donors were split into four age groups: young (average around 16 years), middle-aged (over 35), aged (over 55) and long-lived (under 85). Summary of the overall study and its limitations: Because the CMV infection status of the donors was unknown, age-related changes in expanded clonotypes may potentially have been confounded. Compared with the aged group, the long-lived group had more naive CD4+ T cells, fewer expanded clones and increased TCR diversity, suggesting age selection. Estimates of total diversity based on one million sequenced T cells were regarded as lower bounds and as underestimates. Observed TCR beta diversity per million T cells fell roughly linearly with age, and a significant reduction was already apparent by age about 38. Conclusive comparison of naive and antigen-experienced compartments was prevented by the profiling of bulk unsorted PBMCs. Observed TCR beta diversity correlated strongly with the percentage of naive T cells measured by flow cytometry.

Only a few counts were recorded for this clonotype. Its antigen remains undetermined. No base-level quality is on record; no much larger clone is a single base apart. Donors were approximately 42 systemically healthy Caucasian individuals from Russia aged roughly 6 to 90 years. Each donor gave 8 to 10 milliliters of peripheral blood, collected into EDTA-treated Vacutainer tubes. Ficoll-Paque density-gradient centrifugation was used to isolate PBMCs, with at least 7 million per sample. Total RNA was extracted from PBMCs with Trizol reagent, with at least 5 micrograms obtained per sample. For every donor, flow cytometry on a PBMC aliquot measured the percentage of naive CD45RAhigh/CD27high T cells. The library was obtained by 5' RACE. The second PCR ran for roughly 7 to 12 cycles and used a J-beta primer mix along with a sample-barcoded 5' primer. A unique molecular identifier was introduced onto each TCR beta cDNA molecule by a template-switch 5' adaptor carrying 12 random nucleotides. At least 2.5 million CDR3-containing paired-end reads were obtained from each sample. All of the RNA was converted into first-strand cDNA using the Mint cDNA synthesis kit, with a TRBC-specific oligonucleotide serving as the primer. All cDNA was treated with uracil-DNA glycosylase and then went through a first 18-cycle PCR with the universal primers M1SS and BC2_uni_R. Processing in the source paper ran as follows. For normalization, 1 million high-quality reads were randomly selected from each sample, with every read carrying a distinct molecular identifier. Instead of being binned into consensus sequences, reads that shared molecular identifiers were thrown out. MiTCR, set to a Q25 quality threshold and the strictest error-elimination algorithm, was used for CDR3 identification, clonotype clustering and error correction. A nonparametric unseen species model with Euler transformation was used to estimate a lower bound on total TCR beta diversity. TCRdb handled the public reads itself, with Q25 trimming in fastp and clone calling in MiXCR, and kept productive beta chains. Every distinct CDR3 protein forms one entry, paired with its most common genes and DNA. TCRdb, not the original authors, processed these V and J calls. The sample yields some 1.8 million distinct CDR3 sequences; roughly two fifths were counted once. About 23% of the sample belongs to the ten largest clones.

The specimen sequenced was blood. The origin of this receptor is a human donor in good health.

The DNA sequence is TGTGCCAGCAGTAAAGCGGGACAGGGTGTTTACCAAGAGACCCAGTACTTC. Its product reads: CASSKAGQGVYQETQYF. Rearrangement joined TRBV7-9 to TRBJ2-5, and 9 junctional nucleotides match TRBD1. The CDR3 holds 17 amino acids from the cysteine to the phenylalanine. Only the CDR3 DNA stays, 51 bases, in frame from base 1. The V end gives up 6 bases and the J end 0 bases, leaving 11 bases in the junction not matched to a gene. The germline V gene (reference sequence) sets CDR1 to SEHNR and CDR2 to FQNEAQ.